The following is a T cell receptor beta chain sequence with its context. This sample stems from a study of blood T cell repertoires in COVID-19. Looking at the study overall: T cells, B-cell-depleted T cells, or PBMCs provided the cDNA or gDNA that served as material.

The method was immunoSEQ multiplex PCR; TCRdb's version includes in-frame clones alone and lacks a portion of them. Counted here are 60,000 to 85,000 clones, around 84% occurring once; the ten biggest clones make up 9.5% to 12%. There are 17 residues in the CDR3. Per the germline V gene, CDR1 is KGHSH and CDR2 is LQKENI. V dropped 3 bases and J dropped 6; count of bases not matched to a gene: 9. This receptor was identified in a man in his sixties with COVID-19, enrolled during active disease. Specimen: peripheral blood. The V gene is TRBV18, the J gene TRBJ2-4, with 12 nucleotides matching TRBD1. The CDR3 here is CASSPLGTGGAGNIQYF. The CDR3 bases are TGTGCCAGCTCACCTCTCGGGACAGGGGGCGCCGGAAACATTCAGTACTTC.